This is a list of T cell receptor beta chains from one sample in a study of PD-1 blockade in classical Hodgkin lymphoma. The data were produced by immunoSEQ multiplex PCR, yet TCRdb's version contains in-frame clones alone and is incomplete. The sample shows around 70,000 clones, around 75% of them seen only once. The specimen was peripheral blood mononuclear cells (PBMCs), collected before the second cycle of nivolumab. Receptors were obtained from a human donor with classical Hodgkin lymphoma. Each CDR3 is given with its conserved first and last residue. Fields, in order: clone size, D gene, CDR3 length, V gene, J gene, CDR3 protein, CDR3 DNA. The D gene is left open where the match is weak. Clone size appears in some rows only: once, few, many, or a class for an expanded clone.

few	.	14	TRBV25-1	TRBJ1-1	CASSESGGWTEAFF	TGTGCCAGCAGTGAATCTGGGGGATGGACTGAAGCTTTCTTT
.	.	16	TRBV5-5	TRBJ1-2	CASSLGGKAINYGYTF	TGTGCCAGCAGCTTGGGTGGCAAGGCAATTAACTATGGCTACACCTTC
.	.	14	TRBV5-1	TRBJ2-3	CASRGEGFTDTQYF	TGCGCCAGCAGGGGAGAGGGATTCACAGATACGCAGTATTTT
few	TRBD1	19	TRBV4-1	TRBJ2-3	CASSQIGTGELGDTDTQYF	TGCGCCAGCAGCCAAATCGGGACAGGGGAATTAGGAGATACAGATACGCAGTATTTT
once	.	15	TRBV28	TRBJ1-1	CASFSPDTSRTEAFF	TGTGCCAGCTTTAGTCCGGACACTTCAAGGACTGAAGCTTTCTTT
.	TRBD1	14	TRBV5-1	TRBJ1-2	CASSLGGTAYGYTF	TGCGCCAGCAGCTTGGGCGGGACAGCGTATGGCTACACCTTC
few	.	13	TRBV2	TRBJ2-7	CATTGSLSYEQYF	TGTGCAACCACTGGATCCCTCTCCTACGAGCAGTACTTC
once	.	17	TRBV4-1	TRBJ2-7	CASSRSPAGGLLPEQYF	TGCGCCAGCAGCCGTTCCCCCGCTGGCGGGCTTCTTCCCGAGCAGTACTTC
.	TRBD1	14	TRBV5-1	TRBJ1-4	CASSQGQGEGKLFF	TGCGCCAGCAGCCAGGGACAGGGGGAGGGAAAACTGTTTTTT
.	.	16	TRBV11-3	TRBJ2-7	CASSLVGAGGAGEQYF	TGTGCCAGCAGCTTAGTAGGCGCAGGGGGAGCGGGTGAGCAGTACTTC
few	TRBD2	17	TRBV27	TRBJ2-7	CASSLSSGRSDTYEQYF	TGTGCCAGCAGTTTGTCTAGCGGGAGGTCCGATACCTACGAGCAGTACTTC
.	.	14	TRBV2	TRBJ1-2	CASMDSLLSTGYTF	TGTGCCAGCATGGACAGCCTGCTCAGTACTGGCTACACCTTC
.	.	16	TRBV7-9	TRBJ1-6	CASSLRGGREVSPLHF	TGTGCCAGCAGCTTAAGGGGCGGCAGGGAGGTTTCACCCCTCCACTTT
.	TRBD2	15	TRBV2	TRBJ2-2	CASRAMTSVTGELFF	TGTGCCAGCAGGGCAATGACTAGCGTCACCGGGGAGCTGTTTTTT
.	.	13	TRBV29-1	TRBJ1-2	CSVHRESNYGYTF	TGCAGCGTTCACAGGGAGTCTAACTATGGCTACACCTTC
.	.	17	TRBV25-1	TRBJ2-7	CASSEKDDLFGVGEQYF	TGTGCCAGCAGTGAAAAGGACGACCTCTTCGGGGTGGGCGAGCAGTACTTC
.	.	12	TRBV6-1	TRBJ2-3	CASSEAGDTQYF	TGTGCCAGCAGTGAAGCCGGGGATACGCAGTATTTT
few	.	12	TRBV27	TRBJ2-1	CASSFGGNEQFF	TGTGCCAGCAGTTTCGGGGGAAATGAGCAGTTCTTC
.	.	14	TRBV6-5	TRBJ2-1	CASSYGLGSNEQFF	TGTGCCAGCAGTTATGGCTTGGGGTCCAATGAGCAGTTCTTC
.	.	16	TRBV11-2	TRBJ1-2	CASSLGNTGTNYGYTF	TGTGCCAGCAGCTTAGGCAATACAGGGACTAACTATGGCTACACCTTC
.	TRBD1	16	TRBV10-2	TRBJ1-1	CASSESFAGGNTEAFF	TGCGCCAGCAGTGAGTCATTTGCAGGGGGTAACACTGAAGCTTTCTTT
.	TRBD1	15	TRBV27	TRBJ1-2	CASSPRDRGTRGYTF	TGTGCCAGCAGTCCCAGGGACAGGGGGACGCGTGGCTACACCTTC
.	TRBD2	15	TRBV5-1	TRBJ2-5	CASSSGLADQETQYF	TGCGCCAGCAGCTCGGGACTAGCGGATCAAGAGACCCAGTACTTC
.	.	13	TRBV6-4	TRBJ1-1	CASSSKGGTEAFF	TGTGCCAGCAGCAGCAAAGGGGGGACTGAAGCTTTCTTT
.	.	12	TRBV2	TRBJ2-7	CASTTGLYEQYF	TGTGCCAGCACCACAGGGTTGTACGAGCAGTACTTC
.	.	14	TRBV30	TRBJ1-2	CAWSVGGPNYGYTF	TGTGCCTGGAGTGTGGGGGGCCCAAACTATGGCTACACCTTC
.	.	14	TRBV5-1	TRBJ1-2	CASSLDAANYGYTF	TGCGCCAGCAGCTTGGACGCAGCTAACTATGGCTACACCTTC
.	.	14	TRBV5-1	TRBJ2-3	CASSFGGRGDTQYF	TGCGCCAGCAGCTTTGGGGGGAGAGGAGATACGCAGTATTTT